This entry lists 11 T cell receptor beta chains sequenced from one sample in a study of CD4 T cells in relation to SARS-CoV-2 and coronaviruses. The table came from immunoSEQ multiplex PCR; TCRdb's copy has only in-frame clones and leaves some out. The table has about 37,000 clones, approximately 85% seen once; the top ten hold roughly 3%. Material: memory CD4+ T cells from PBMCs. Receptor source: an adult with COVID-19.

This clone has a handful of counts. J is TRBJ2-3 and V is TRBV3-1 (or the pseudogene TRBV3-2); perhaps TRBD2 as D (6 bases). With 4 bases removed from V and 2 bases from J, the gap between germline ends came to 13 bases. Per the germline V gene, CDR1 is LGHDT and CDR2 is YNNKEL (reference sequence). The CDR3 totals 15 residues. The CDR3, as DNA: TGTGCCAGCAGCCGAGGGACTTTAATCACAGATACGCAGTATTTT. Translated: CASSRGTLITDTQYF.

J is TRBJ1-4 and V is TRBV28; no reliable D call. Germline V CDR1 and CDR2: MDHEN, SYDVKM. CDR3 length: 17 amino acids. Between the trimmed V and J ends, which lost 3 bases and 8 bases, there was a span of 22 bases. In nucleotides, the CDR3 is TGTGCCAGCAGTTTCTCTAGTCCAGCAGGAGGATACGAAAAACTGTTTTTT. Translating it yields CASSFSSPAGGYEKLFF.

This chain joins TRBV28 and TRBJ2-7, with 8 bases matching TRBD2. Germline V gives CDR1 MDHEN, CDR2 SYDVKM. Losses at the gene ends were 1 base for V and 1 base for J; bases not matched to a gene: 15. The CDR3 loop spans 19 amino acids. In DNA form, the CDR3 reads TGTGCCAGCAGTTTATCTTTAATAGCGGGGCAGACGAGGTCCTACGAGCAGTACTTC. Its protein product is CASSLSLIAGQTRSYEQYF.

The chain combines TRBV19 with TRBJ2-7, with D tentatively TRBD2 (6 bases). Germline V gene sequence: CDR1 LNHDA, CDR2 SQIVND (reference sequence). The CDR3 sequence is 15 residues long. With 2 bases removed from V and 6 bases from J, the gap between germline ends came to 17 bases. DNA of the CDR3: TGTGCCAGTAGTATAACGGGCTCAGCGGGCGCCGAGCAGTACTTC. Encoded protein: CASSITGSAGAEQYF.

The V call is TRBV27, the J call TRBJ2-7, with TRBD1 matching over 10 bases. Germline-derived CDR1 and CDR2 are MNHEY and SMNVEV (reference sequence). The CDR3 length is 15 residues. V was pared by 6 bases and J by 6 bases, with 11 bases of the junction left unmatched. The CDR3: CASRTMIGTGAEQYF. CDR3 coding DNA: TGTGCCAGCAGGACTATGATCGGGACAGGGGCCGAGCAGTACTTC.

The genes are TRBV19 and TRBJ2-2; D not certain. Germline CDR1 reads LNHDA; CDR2 reads SQIVND (reference sequence). This CDR3 region has 13 residues. Trimming removed 6 bases at V and 3 bases at J, with 8 bases between. This chain's CDR3 is CASSPLDTGELFF. The CDR3, as DNA: TGTGCCAGTAGCCCTTTAGACACCGGGGAGCTGTTTTTT.

CDR3 nucleotide sequence: TGTGCCAGCGACGGATTTGATGGCTACACCTTC. Amino acid sequence: CASDGFDGYTF. V gene TRBV28 combines with J gene TRBJ1-2; D gene unclear. V lost 8 bases and J lost 6, with 10 bases in between. CDR1 and CDR2 from the germline V gene are MDHEN and SYDVKM. This CDR3 contains 11 residues.

The chain employs TRBV30 and TRBJ1-1, with TRBD1 matching over 7 bases. The CDR3 totals 13 residues. CDR1 is GTSNPN, CDR2 SVGIG, per germline (reference sequence). Unmatched junction bases numbered 6, after V lost 3 bases and J lost 5 bases. Here the CDR3 reads CAWRLTGDTEAFF. DNA of the CDR3: TGTGCCTGGAGGCTAACAGGGGATACTGAAGCTTTCTTT.

The V gene is TRBV27, the J gene TRBJ2-5, with TRBD2 matching over 12 bases. The germline V gene has CDR1 MNHEY and CDR2 SMNVEV (reference sequence). Trimming at V came to 4 bases and at J to 5 bases, leaving 2 bases not matched to a gene. The CDR3 is made up of 14 amino acids. DNA for the CDR3: TGTGCCAGCAGTTGGACTAGCGGGATTGAGACCCAGTACTTC. Translating gives CASSWTSGIETQYF.

The rearrangement links TRBV7-3 to TRBJ2-7; D may be TRBD1 (6 bases). The germline CDR1 and CDR2 sequences are SGHTA and FQGTGA. Trimming took 5 bases from V and 2 from J, leaving 19 bases between them. This CDR3 has 16 amino acids. The CDR3 spells CASSLSGTGQTYEQYF. DNA for the CDR3: TGTGCCAGCAGCCTTTCCGGAACGGGACAAACCTACGAGCAGTACTTC.

The chain employs TRBV4-1 and TRBJ1-4; a weak D match, TRBD1 (6 bases). The V end lost 3 bases, the J end lost 5 bases, and 10 bases lay between the germline ends. The CDR3 is 14 residues long. Germline loops: CDR1 MGHRA, CDR2 YSYEKL. Here the CDR3 DNA reads TGCGCCAGCAGCCACACAGGGTTAAATGAAAAACTGTTTTTT. Translated: CASSHTGLNEKLFF.